The 3 T cell receptor beta chains below all came from one sample that was sequenced in a study of blood T cell repertoires in COVID-19. Profiling relied on immunoSEQ multiplex PCR, and the TCRdb table lists in-frame clones only, not all of them. Altogether fewer than 500,000 clones are present, roughly 88% being singletons, with the ten largest covering about 1.5%. Sequences were obtained from peripheral blood. These receptors originate from a woman in her 30s with active or convalescent COVID-19.

V is TRBV4-2 and J is TRBJ1-1, with TRBD1 as a possible D gene (6 bases). This CDR3 has 15 residues. V lost 7 bases to trimming and J lost 4 bases, with 19 bases between them. Looked up from germline, CDR1 is LGHNA and CDR2 is YNFKEQ. The CDR3 DNA reads as TGTGCCAGCATCTCCACGGCAGGGGTGGGCACTGAAGCTTTCTTT. Translating gives CASISTAGVGTEAFF.

The chain uses TRBV27 and TRBJ1-1; D gene uncertain. There are 13 residues in the CDR3. The V end was cut by 3 bases, the J end by 1 base, with 6 bases between. In germline, CDR1 is MNHEY, CDR2 SMNVEV (reference sequence). The CDR3 is CASSFTKNTEAFF. CDR3 DNA: TGTGCCAGCAGTTTTACAAAGAACACTGAAGCTTTCTTT.

This clone came up once. The chain uses TRBV5-1 and TRBJ1-1; D not certain. The CDR3 is 13 residues long. CDR1 and CDR2 from the germline V gene are SGHRS and YFSETQ. Deletions cut 3 bases from V and 4 bases from J, with 10 bases between. The CDR3 bases are TGCGCCAGCAGCTCCGAGAGGTTCACTGAAGCTTTCTTT. It specifies CASSSERFTEAFF.